This T cell receptor beta chain was documented in a study of CD8+CD57+ T cells in acquired aplastic anemia. Study as a whole: When averaged, DNA from sorted CD4+ and CD8+ cells came to approximately 3 ug. Study-level results: A significant difference in CD8+ Simpson's diversity between patients and controls was not found. Patients and controls shared twenty-nine CD8+ CDR3 sequences, highly expressed in patients.

V was trimmed by 4 bases and J by 7 bases, leaving 14 bases between them. The CDR3 has 13 amino acids. Germline CDR1 is SNHLY and CDR2 is FYNNEI. As concerns this clonotype: Its antigen is unknown.

Investigators profiled TCR beta VDJ and CDR3 from genomic DNA template. Using its own MiXCR run on the reads, TCRdb lists one record per CDR3 protein. Here the sample spans about 270,000 distinct CDR3 sequences, 55% to 65% being singletons. This chain joins TRBV2 and TRBJ2-7; D perhaps matches TRBD2 (6 bases). Material for sequencing was sorted CD4+, CD8+, or CD8+CD57+ T cells (not recorded which) from PBMCs. The clonotype was recovered from a human donor with severe aplastic anemia or a healthy control (not recorded which). CDR3 loop: CASSGQLEGEQYF. CDR3 nucleotide sequence: TGTGCCAGCAGTGGACAGTTGGAGGGAGAGCAGTACTTC.